The present TCR beta chain was sequenced within a study of T cells in Graves' hyperthyroidism and ophthalmopathy. On the study more broadly: Blood was drawn when the patient was first diagnosed and still untreated.

Germline assignment: CDR1 SGHRS and CDR2 YFSETQ. J lost 6 bases, V lost 3 bases, and 5 bases had no gene match. The CDR3 extends over 14 amino acids. This clonotype was seen many times. Its target is unknown. RNA transcripts were the template for amplifying TCR beta CDR3 regions. With the HTBI primer set, the TCR CDR3 went through a first round of RT-PCR. TCRdb fed the multiplex PCR reads into MiXCR, producing one record per CDR3 protein. This sample has roughly 420,000 distinct CDR3 sequences, with 15% to 19% found just once. Notes on the study in general: In validation, the model predicted ophthalmopathy. These predictions came a median 6.5 months before onset.

Sequencing input: blood. The chain carries TRBV5-1 and TRBJ2-2, with TRBD1 matching 7 bases. The receptor was derived from a woman in her late teens or twenties with Graves' hyperthyroidism. CDR3 amino acids: CASSYDRESGELFF. The CDR3 DNA reads as TGCGCCAGCAGCTACGACAGGGAATCCGGGGAGCTGTTTTTT.